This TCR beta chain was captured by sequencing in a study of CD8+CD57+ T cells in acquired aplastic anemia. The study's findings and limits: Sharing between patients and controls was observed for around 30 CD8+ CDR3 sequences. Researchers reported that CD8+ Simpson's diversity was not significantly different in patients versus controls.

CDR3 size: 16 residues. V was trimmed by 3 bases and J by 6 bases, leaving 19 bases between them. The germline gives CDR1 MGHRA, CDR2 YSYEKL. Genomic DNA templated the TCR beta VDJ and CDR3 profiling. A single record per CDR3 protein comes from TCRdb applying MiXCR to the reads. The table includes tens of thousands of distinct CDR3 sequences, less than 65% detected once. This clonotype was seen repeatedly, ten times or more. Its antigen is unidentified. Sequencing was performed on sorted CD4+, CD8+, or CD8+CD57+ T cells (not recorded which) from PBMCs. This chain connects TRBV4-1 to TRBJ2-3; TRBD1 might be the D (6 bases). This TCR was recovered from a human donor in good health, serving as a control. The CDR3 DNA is TGCGCCAGCAGCCACCCACCGGGACAAACCCGGGATACGCAGTATTTT. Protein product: CASSHPPGQTRDTQYF.